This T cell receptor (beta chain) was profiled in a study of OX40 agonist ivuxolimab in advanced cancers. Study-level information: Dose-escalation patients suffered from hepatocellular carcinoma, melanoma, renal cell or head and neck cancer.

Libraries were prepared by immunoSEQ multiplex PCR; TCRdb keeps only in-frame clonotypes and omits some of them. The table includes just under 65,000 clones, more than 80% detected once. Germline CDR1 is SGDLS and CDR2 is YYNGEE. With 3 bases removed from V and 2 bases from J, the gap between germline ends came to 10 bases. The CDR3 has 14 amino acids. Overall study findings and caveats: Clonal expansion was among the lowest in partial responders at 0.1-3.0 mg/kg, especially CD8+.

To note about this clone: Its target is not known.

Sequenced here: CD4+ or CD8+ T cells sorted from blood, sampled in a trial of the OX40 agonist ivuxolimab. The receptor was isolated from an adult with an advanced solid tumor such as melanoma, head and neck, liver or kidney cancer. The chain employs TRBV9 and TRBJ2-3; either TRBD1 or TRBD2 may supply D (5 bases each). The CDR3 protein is CASSARDLTDTQYF. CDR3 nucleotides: TGTGCCAGCAGCGCCCGGGACCTCACAGATACGCAGTATTTT.